Listed below are T cell receptor beta chains from one sample, sequenced in a study of CD8 T cells in ankylosing spondylitis. In TCRdb, the 5' RACE reads were re-called with MiXCR into one record per CDR3 protein. This table has around 130,000 distinct CDR3 sequences, around 9% appearing once. The sequencing input was blood, either unsorted or a sorted T cell fraction (not recorded which). The source is a male donor with ankylosing spondylitis or in good health (not recorded which). Each CDR3 is given with its conserved first and last residue. Each record gives: J gene, clone size, V gene, D gene, CDR3 protein, CDR3 DNA. D genes are given only for firm matches. A row's size may be missing; if present it is once, few, many or a size class.

J: TRBJ2-5; size: many; V: TRBV25-1; D: NA; CDR3: CASSADGLLQETQYF; DNA: TGTGCCAGCAGTGCCGATGGACTGCTCCAAGAGACCCAGTACTTC
J: TRBJ2-1; size: NA; V: TRBV7-8; D: TRBD1; CDR3: CASSMGQGAYNEQFF; DNA: TGTGCCAGCAGCATGGGACAGGGGGCCTACAATGAGCAGTTCTTC
J: TRBJ2-4; size: few; V: TRBV14; D: TRBD2; CDR3: CASSRLSVASGRVILAKNIQYF; DNA: TGTGCCAGCAGCCGCCTTTCGGTAGCGAGCGGGAGGGTCATCCTAGCCAAAAACATTCAGTACTTC
J: TRBJ2-2; size: many; V: TRBV12-3/TRBV12-4; D: NA; CDR3: CASSSPGELFF; DNA: TGTGCCAGTTCAAGTCCCGGGGAGCTGTTTTTT
J: TRBJ2-5; size: few; V: TRBV7-2; D: NA; CDR3: CASSFYEASETQYF; DNA: TGTGCCAGCAGCTTTTACGAAGCTAGTGAGACCCAGTACTTC
J: TRBJ2-1; size: many; V: TRBV4-3; D: TRBD2; CDR3: CASSQGSAGVLGNEQFF; DNA: TGCGCCAGCAGCCAAGGTTCAGCGGGAGTCTTGGGTAATGAGCAGTTCTTC
J: TRBJ2-2; size: NA; V: TRBV7-6; D: NA; CDR3: CASSLREGTGELFF; DNA: TGTGCCAGCAGCTTAAGGGAAGGCACCGGGGAGCTGTTTTTT
J: TRBJ2-7; size: many; V: TRBV12-3/TRBV12-4; D: NA; CDR3: CASSLGVPYEQYF; DNA: TGTGCCAGCAGTTTAGGCGTGCCCTACGAGCAGTACTTC
J: TRBJ2-5; size: few; V: TRBV2; D: NA; CDR3: CASSVDRPGAHKETQYF; DNA: TGTGCCAGCAGTGTGGACAGGCCGGGGGCGCACAAAGAGACCCAGTACTTC
J: TRBJ2-1; size: many; V: TRBV20-1; D: NA; CDR3: CSAKTPYLQGLDEQFF; DNA: TGCAGTGCTAAGACTCCATACCTTCAAGGGTTGGATGAGCAGTTCTTC
J: TRBJ2-1; size: many; V: TRBV29-1; D: NA; CDR3: CSVAPSRGRLSNEQFF; DNA: TGCAGCGTTGCCCCATCACGCGGAAGGCTCTCCAATGAGCAGTTCTTC
J: TRBJ2-3; size: many; V: TRBV7-9; D: NA; CDR3: CASSLGGIKDTQYF; DNA: TGTGCCAGCAGCTTAGGCGGGATCAAAGATACGCAGTATTTT
J: TRBJ1-2; size: many; V: TRBV6-5; D: TRBD1; CDR3: CASSYDRVGSWYGYTF; DNA: TGTGCCAGCAGTTACGACAGGGTAGGGAGTTGGTATGGCTACACCTTC
J: TRBJ2-2; size: many; V: TRBV6-2/TRBV6-3; D: TRBD1; CDR3: CASRDPGTGIVGELFF; DNA: TGTGCCAGCAGGGACCCTGGGACAGGGATAGTCGGGGAGCTGTTTTTT
J: TRBJ2-5; size: few; V: TRBV20-1; D: NA; CDR3: CSASRNQETQYF; DNA: TGCAGTGCTAGTCGAAACCAAGAGACCCAGTACTTC
J: TRBJ1-2; size: many; V: TRBV5-1; D: TRBD1; CDR3: CASSGSGTAITNYGYTF; DNA: TGCGCCAGCAGCGGCTCCGGGACAGCCATAACTAACTATGGCTACACCTTC
J: TRBJ2-3; size: many; V: TRBV5-1; D: NA; CDR3: CASSKRGGQDTQYF; DNA: TGCGCCAGCTCGAAACGCGGGGGACAAGATACGCAGTATTTT
J: TRBJ1-4; size: NA; V: TRBV5-1; D: NA; CDR3: CASSPGVTNEKLFF; DNA: TGCGCCAGCTCCCCCGGAGTTACTAATGAAAAACTGTTTTTT
J: TRBJ2-2; size: NA; V: TRBV5-1; D: NA; CDR3: CASSLAAAGGSTGELFF; DNA: TGCGCCAGCAGCTTGGCCGCCGCCGGCGGGTCCACCGGGGAGCTGTTTTTT
J: TRBJ2-3; size: many; V: TRBV20-1; D: NA; CDR3: CSAEGGGTDTQYF; DNA: TGCAGTGCTGAAGGGGGGGGCACAGATACGCAGTATTTT
J: TRBJ1-6; size: few; V: TRBV20-1; D: NA; CDR3: CSARSWVISPLHF; DNA: TGCAGTGCTAGATCGTGGGTTATTTCACCCCTCCACTTT
J: TRBJ2-1; size: few; V: TRBV7-2; D: TRBD2; CDR3: CASSLRTSDEQFF; DNA: TGTGCCAGCAGCTTAAGGACTAGTGATGAGCAGTTCTTC
J: TRBJ2-3; size: many; V: TRBV7-2; D: TRBD2; CDR3: CASSFGTSGASQWTQYF; DNA: TGTGCCAGCAGCTTCGGGACTAGCGGGGCCTCCCAGTGGACGCAGTATTTT
J: TRBJ2-1; size: many; V: TRBV30; D: TRBD2; CDR3: CAWGTSGRDNEQFF; DNA: TGTGCCTGGGGGACTAGCGGGAGGGACAATGAGCAGTTCTTC
J: TRBJ2-7; size: many; V: TRBV4-3; D: TRBD2; CDR3: CASSQDRGLGYEQYF; DNA: TGCGCCAGCAGCCAAGATCGAGGACTAGGCTACGAGCAGTACTTC
J: TRBJ1-1; size: once; V: TRBV20-1; D: NA; CDR3: CSARTRATEAFF; DNA: TGCAGTGCTAGAACCAGAGCCACTGAAGCTTTCTTT
J: TRBJ2-1; size: many; V: TRBV7-3; D: NA; CDR3: CASSLIPGDEQFF; DNA: TGTGCCAGCAGCCTTATCCCGGGGGATGAGCAGTTCTTC
J: TRBJ1-2; size: many; V: TRBV28; D: NA; CDR3: CASSLQFYGYTF; DNA: TGTGCCAGCAGTTTACAGTTTTATGGCTACACCTTC
J: TRBJ2-1; size: NA; V: TRBV5-1; D: TRBD2; CDR3: CASSGGTSGSYEQFF; DNA: TGCGCCAGCAGCGGCGGGACTAGCGGGAGTTATGAGCAGTTCTTC
J: TRBJ1-4; size: NA; V: TRBV3-1; D: NA; CDR3: CASSQDFLGHGDINEKLFF; DNA: TGTGCCAGCAGCCAAGATTTTTTGGGACATGGAGACATTAATGAAAAACTGTTTTTT
J: TRBJ2-2; size: NA; V: TRBV7-2; D: TRBD2; CDR3: CASSPGLAGGNTGELFF; DNA: TGTGCCAGCAGCCCAGGACTAGCGGGAGGGAACACCGGGGAGCTGTTTTTT
J: TRBJ2-1; size: many; V: TRBV7-2; D: TRBD1; CDR3: CASSLRDRGYNEQFF; DNA: TGTGCCAGCAGCTTAAGGGACAGGGGTTACAATGAGCAGTTCTTC
J: TRBJ2-1; size: many; V: TRBV28; D: TRBD2; CDR3: CASSDYGGGSRNEQFF; DNA: TGTGCCAGCAGTGACTACGGCGGGGGGAGCCGCAATGAGCAGTTCTTC
J: TRBJ2-7; size: many; V: TRBV6-2/TRBV6-3; D: TRBD1; CDR3: CASIQIPPGQGSSYEQYF; DNA: TGTGCCAGCATCCAAATCCCTCCAGGACAGGGGAGCTCCTACGAGCAGTACTTC
J: TRBJ2-1; size: many; V: TRBV10-3; D: TRBD2; CDR3: CAISEAGKGDEQFF; DNA: TGTGCCATCAGTGAAGCGGGAAAGGGCGATGAGCAGTTCTTC
J: TRBJ2-1; size: once; V: TRBV18; D: TRBD2; CDR3: CASSPRTSGSSYNEQFF; DNA: TGTGCCAGCTCACCACGTACTAGCGGGAGCTCCTACAATGAGCAGTTCTTC
J: TRBJ2-4; size: few; V: TRBV7-2; D: TRBD1; CDR3: CASSLSGTGFIQYF; DNA: TGTGCCAGCAGCTTATCCGGGACAGGTTTTATTCAGTACTTC
J: TRBJ2-3; size: many; V: TRBV5-1; D: NA; CDR3: CASSFSTDTQYF; DNA: TGTGCCAGCAGTTTTAGCACAGATACGCAGTATTTT
J: TRBJ2-7; size: many; V: TRBV7-9; D: TRBD2; CDR3: CASSYTSAAEQYF; DNA: TGTGCCAGCAGCTACACTAGCGCAGCAGAGCAGTACTTC
J: TRBJ2-7; size: few; V: TRBV7-8; D: TRBD1; CDR3: CASSISRDRNYEQYF; DNA: TGTGCCAGCAGCATATCACGGGACAGGAACTACGAGCAGTACTTC
J: TRBJ2-1; size: NA; V: TRBV20-1; D: TRBD2; CDR3: CSARLAGDFNEQFF; DNA: TGCAGTGCGAGACTAGCGGGAGATTTCAATGAGCAGTTCTTC
J: TRBJ2-7; size: NA; V: TRBV5-1; D: TRBD2; CDR3: CASRKGSLAGGYSYEQYF; DNA: TGCGCCAGCAGGAAAGGATCACTAGCGGGAGGATATTCCTACGAGCAGTACTTC
J: TRBJ2-3; size: many; V: TRBV9; D: NA; CDR3: CASTRQRQWSLDTQYF; DNA: TGTGCCAGCACGCGACAGAGACAATGGTCGTTGGATACGCAGTATTTT